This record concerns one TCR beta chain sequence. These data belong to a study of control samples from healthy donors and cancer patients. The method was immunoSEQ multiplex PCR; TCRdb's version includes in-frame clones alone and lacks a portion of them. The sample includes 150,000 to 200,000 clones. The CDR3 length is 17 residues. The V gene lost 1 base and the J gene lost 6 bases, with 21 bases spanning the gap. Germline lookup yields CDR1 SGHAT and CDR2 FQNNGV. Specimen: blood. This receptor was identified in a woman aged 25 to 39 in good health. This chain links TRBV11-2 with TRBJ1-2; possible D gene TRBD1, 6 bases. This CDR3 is CASSLVPPTGLGHGYTF. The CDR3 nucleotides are TGTGCCAGCAGCTTAGTACCCCCCACAGGGTTGGGGCATGGCTACACCTTC.